Listed below are T cell receptor beta chains from one sample, sequenced in a study of blood T cell repertoires in COVID-19. Produced via immunoSEQ multiplex PCR; TCRdb's table is partial and in-frame only. The sample lists 250,000 or so clones; about four fifths were seen once. The sequencing sample was made of peripheral blood. These TCRs come from a man over 45 with acute or convalescent COVID-19. The CDR3 runs from the conserved cysteine through the conserved F or W. The D gene is left open where the match is weak. Clone sizes are given selectively: once, few, many, or a class where the clone is expanded.

.	TRBV19	TRBJ2-1	.	CASSIWLGGATYNEQFF	TGTGCCAGTAGTATCTGGCTTGGCGGAGCCACCTACAATGAGCAGTTCTTC
TRBD1	TRBV9	TRBJ2-1	.	CASSGGQGVGQHEQFF	TGTGCCAGCAGCGGGGGACAGGGGGTAGGACAGCATGAGCAGTTCTTC
TRBD2	TRBV6-4	TRBJ2-2	.	CASSSGVNTGELFF	TGTGCCAGCAGTAGCGGGGTGAACACCGGGGAGCTGTTTTTT
TRBD2	TRBV9	TRBJ2-1	.	CASSSRGLAGHYNEQFF	TGTGCCAGCAGCTCAAGGGGACTAGCGGGCCACTACAATGAGCAGTTCTTC
TRBD2	TRBV11-1	TRBJ2-7	.	CASRLTSGVSYEQYF	TGTGCCAGCAGGCTAACTAGCGGGGTCTCCTACGAGCAGTACTTC
TRBD2	TRBV11-2	TRBJ2-5	.	CASSAPIAGGPFLETQYF	TGTGCCAGCAGCGCCCCCATAGCGGGGGGGCCTTTTCTGGAGACCCAGTACTTC
.	TRBV18	TRBJ1-4	few	CASSPRDASVEKLFF	TGTGCCAGCTCACCGCGGGACGCCTCCGTTGAAAAACTGTTTTTT
TRBD1	TRBV5-4	TRBJ1-1	.	CASSSGTGFLNTEAFF	TGTGCCAGCAGCTCCGGGACAGGGTTTTTGAACACTGAAGCTTTCTTT
TRBD1	TRBV6-2/TRBV6-3	TRBJ2-7	.	CASSRTGGRYEQYF	TGTGCCAGCAGTAGGACAGGGGGCCGTTACGAGCAGTACTTC
TRBD2	TRBV2	TRBJ2-5	.	CASSARLAGVGETQYF	TGTGCCAGCAGTGCAAGACTAGCGGGGGTCGGGGAGACCCAGTACTTC
.	TRBV5-5	TRBJ1-2	.	CASSVSRGYTF	TGTGCCAGCAGCGTATCGAGAGGCTACACCTTC
.	TRBV3-1/TRBV3-2	TRBJ2-7	.	CASSPTMDSYEQYF	TGTGCCAGCAGCCCGACTATGGACTCCTACGAGCAGTACTTC
.	TRBV5-1	TRBJ1-1	.	CASSLVIENTEAFF	TGCGCCAGCAGCTTGGTTATAGAGAACACTGAAGCTTTCTTT
TRBD1	TRBV23-1	TRBJ2-6	few	CASSPGQGELSGANVLTF	TGCGCCAGCAGTCCAGGACAGGGGGAACTCTCTGGGGCCAACGTCCTGACTTTC
TRBD2	TRBV7-9	TRBJ2-3	.	CASSRAGVTDTQYF	TGTGCCAGCAGCCGAGCGGGGGTGACAGATACGCAGTATTTT
TRBD2	TRBV11-2	TRBJ2-1	.	CASSLASGSFYEQFF	TGTGCCAGCAGCTTAGCTAGCGGGAGCTTCTATGAGCAGTTCTTC
TRBD1	TRBV12-3/TRBV12-4	TRBJ1-2	.	CASRLGTGYGYTF	TGTGCCAGCAGACTCGGGACAGGGTATGGCTACACCTTC
.	TRBV6-5	TRBJ2-7	.	CASTYWRGFSYEQYF	TGTGCCAGCACCTACTGGAGGGGCTTCTCCTACGAGCAGTACTTC
TRBD1	TRBV12-5	TRBJ1-2	.	CASGLGQGRDGYTF	TGTGCTAGTGGTTTGGGACAGGGGCGAGATGGCTACACCTTC
.	TRBV18	TRBJ1-1	few	CASSRRTENTEAFF	TGTGCCAGCTCACGACGGACAGAAAACACTGAAGCTTTCTTT
TRBD2	TRBV2	TRBJ2-1	.	CASSEAVAGREQFF	TGTGCCAGCAGTGAAGCGGTAGCGGGAAGAGAGCAGTTCTTC
TRBD1	TRBV15	TRBJ2-2	.	CATSSGDSYTGELFF	TGTGCCACCAGCAGTGGGGACAGCTACACCGGGGAGCTGTTTTTT
TRBD1	TRBV28	TRBJ1-2	.	CAISRQGAYGYTF	TGTGCCATATCAAGACAGGGAGCTTATGGCTACACCTTC
TRBD2	TRBV7-9	TRBJ2-7	.	CASTDFYGRAREQYF	TGTGCCAGCACCGACTTCTACGGGAGGGCCCGGGAGCAGTACTTC
.	TRBV30	TRBJ2-1	.	CAWSQGGREQFF	TGTGCCTGGAGTCAGGGTGGGCGAGAGCAGTTCTTC
TRBD1	TRBV19	TRBJ2-3	.	CASSSTQGTDTQYF	TGTGCCAGTAGTAGCACACAGGGGACAGATACGCAGTATTTT
TRBD2	TRBV4-1	TRBJ2-2	.	CASSQPSGSNTGELFF	TGCGCCAGCAGCCAACCTAGCGGTTCGAACACCGGGGAGCTGTTTTTT
TRBD1	TRBV23-1	TRBJ2-7	.	CASSQLYGTGCGEQYF	TGCGCCAGCAGTCAACTTTACGGGACAGGGTGTGGCGAGCAGTACTTC
.	TRBV30	TRBJ1-5	.	CAWKWGPYSNQPQHF	TGTGCCTGGAAATGGGGGCCTTATAGCAATCAGCCCCAGCATTTT
.	TRBV2	TRBJ2-1	.	CASQTGVGPNNEQFF	TGTGCCAGCCAGACAGGCGTTGGCCCTAACAATGAGCAGTTCTTC
TRBD1	TRBV7-9	TRBJ1-1	.	CASSYHPGQGDTEAFF	TGTGCCAGCAGCTACCATCCGGGACAGGGGGACACTGAAGCTTTCTTT
TRBD1	TRBV3-1/TRBV3-2	TRBJ2-1	once	CASTGQGHYNEQFF	TGTGCCAGCACGGGACAGGGCCATTACAATGAGCAGTTCTTC
.	TRBV3-1/TRBV3-2	TRBJ1-2	.	CASSQGANYGYTF	TGTGCCAGCAGCCAGGGAGCTAACTATGGCTACACCTTC
TRBD1	TRBV5-1	TRBJ1-1	.	CASCPQGATEAFF	TGCGCCAGCTGTCCTCAGGGGGCCACTGAAGCTTTCTTT
.	TRBV6-1	TRBJ1-2	.	CASSEPFNYGYTF	TGTGCCAGCAGTGAACCGTTTAACTATGGCTACACCTTC
.	TRBV6-2/TRBV6-3	TRBJ1-4	.	CASSYLGVTNEKLFF	TGTGCCAGCAGTTACTTAGGGGTCACCAATGAAAAACTGTTTTTT
TRBD1	TRBV3-1/TRBV3-2	TRBJ1-1	.	CASSQNANRGFTEAFF	TGTGCCAGCAGCCAAAATGCTAACAGGGGGTTCACTGAAGCTTTCTTT
.	TRBV6-6	TRBJ1-2	once	CASSPSQGPLFGYTF	TGTGCCAGCAGTCCATCACAGGGCCCATTATTCGGCTACACCTTC
TRBD1	TRBV28	TRBJ2-7	.	CASLRDRGRYEQYF	TGTGCCAGCCTACGGGACAGGGGGAGATACGAGCAGTACTTC
.	TRBV15	TRBJ2-1	.	CATSKLIYNEQFF	TGTGCCACCAGCAAACTAATATACAATGAGCAGTTCTTC
TRBD1	TRBV7-3	TRBJ1-6	.	CASSVTGQGDSPLHF	TGTGCCAGCAGCGTGACAGGGCAGGGGGATTCACCCCTCCACTTT
.	TRBV15	TRBJ1-5	.	CATSRDLSQPQHF	TGTGCCACCAGCAGAGATCTGAGTCAGCCCCAGCATTTT
TRBD1	TRBV6-4	TRBJ1-2	once	CASSATGGVGYTF	TGTGCCAGCAGTGCTACAGGGGGCGTTGGCTACACCTTC
TRBD1	TRBV18	TRBJ1-2	.	CASSPWTGRGYTF	TGTGCCAGCTCACCCTGGACAGGGCGTGGCTACACCTTC
.	TRBV24-1	TRBJ2-2	.	CATSRQTTGELFF	TGTGCCACTAGTCGACAGACCACCGGGGAGCTGTTTTTT
.	TRBV7-8	TRBJ2-1	.	CASSGDLSGRSNNEQFF	TGTGCCAGCAGCGGCGACCTTAGCGGCAGATCCAACAATGAGCAGTTCTTC
TRBD2	TRBV9	TRBJ2-2	.	CASSVGGGGNTGELFF	TGTGCCAGCAGCGTAGGCGGCGGGGGGAACACCGGGGAGCTGTTTTTT
TRBD2	TRBV7-3	TRBJ2-2	.	CASSPRAGGLTGELFF	TGTGCCAGCAGCCCCCGTGCGGGGGGCTTGACCGGGGAGCTGTTTTTT
.	TRBV2	TRBJ1-5	.	CASMGRVNQPQHF	TGTGCCAGCATGGGCAGGGTCAATCAGCCCCAGCATTTT
TRBD1	TRBV19	TRBJ1-4	.	CASSIRPRDRGTREKLFF	TGTGCCAGTAGTATCCGGCCCCGGGACAGGGGAACGAGAGAAAAACTGTTTTTT
TRBD1	TRBV11-3	TRBJ2-7	.	CASSLWDQKSNRGQFYEQYF	TGTGCCAGCAGCTTGTGGGATCAAAAAAGCAACAGGGGGCAGTTCTACGAGCAGTACTTC
.	TRBV24-1	TRBJ2-1	.	CATSDPTSNEQFF	TGTGCCACCAGTGATCCGACAAGCAATGAGCAGTTCTTC